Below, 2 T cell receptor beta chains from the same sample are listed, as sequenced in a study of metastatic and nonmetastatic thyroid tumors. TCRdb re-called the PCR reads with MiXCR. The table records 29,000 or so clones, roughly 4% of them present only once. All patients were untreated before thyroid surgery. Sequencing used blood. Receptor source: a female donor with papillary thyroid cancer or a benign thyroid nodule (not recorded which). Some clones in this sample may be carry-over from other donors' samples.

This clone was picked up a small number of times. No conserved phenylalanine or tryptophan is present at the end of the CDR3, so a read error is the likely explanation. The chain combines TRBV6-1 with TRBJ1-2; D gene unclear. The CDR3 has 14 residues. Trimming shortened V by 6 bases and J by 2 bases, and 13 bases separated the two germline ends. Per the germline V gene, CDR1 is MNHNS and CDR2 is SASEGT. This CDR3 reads CASSLRSGNYGYTL. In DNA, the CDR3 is TGTGCCAGCAGCCTAAGGTCCGGGAACTATGGCTACACCCTC.

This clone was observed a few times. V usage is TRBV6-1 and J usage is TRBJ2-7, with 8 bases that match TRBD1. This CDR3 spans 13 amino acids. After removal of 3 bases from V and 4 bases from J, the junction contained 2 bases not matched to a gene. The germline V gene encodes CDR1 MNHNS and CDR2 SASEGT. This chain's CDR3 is CASSDQGAYEQYV. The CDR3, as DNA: TGTGCCAGCAGTGACCAGGGGGCTTACGAGCAGTACGTC.